This T cell receptor beta chain was obtained from a study of cytomegalovirus exposure and HLA in healthy donors. Per germline, CDR1 SGHRS and CDR2 YFSETQ. CDR3 length equals 16 residues. The V segment lost 0 bases and the J segment 7 bases; nucleotides outside the gene matches: 9. It was with 60 Vbeta and 13 Jbeta primers that the PCR ran. The protocol was immunoSEQ multiplex PCR, while the TCRdb copy is restricted to in-frame clones and leaves out a portion. This sample yields 90,000 to 100,000 clones, of which approximately 71% are seen a single time; approximately 2.9% belongs to the top ten. The rearrangement links TRBV5-1 to TRBJ2-1; 8 bases map to TRBD2. The specimen was PBMCs. The clonotype comes from a man aged 50-60 years in good health and CMV-seronegative. The CDR3 bases are TGCGCCAGCAGCTTGGGTGGGACTAGTTTTTCGAATGAGCAGTTCTTC. Residues: CASSLGGTSFSNEQFF.